This T cell receptor (beta chain) was profiled in a study of blood T cell repertoires in COVID-19. Looking at the study overall: COVID-19 samples, acute and convalescent, were from the United States, Italy and Spain. Nucleic acid was either cDNA or gDNA, and it came from T cells, B-cell-depleted T cells, or PBMCs.

Per the original data handling: It was from reference gene primer amplification that nucleated cell counts were estimated. Clones were sequenced by immunoSEQ multiplex PCR, and TCRdb holds only the in-frame ones, with some missing. For V, J and clone size, that table is used; D and trimming come from the DNA. The sample has about 150,000 clones; about four fifths are singletons. This clone appeared once. V dropped 3 bases and J dropped 8 bases, with 10 bases sitting between them. Germline loops: CDR1 DFQATT, CDR2 SNEGSKA (reference sequence). The CDR3 length is 11 residues. The chain recombines TRBV20-1 with TRBJ1-2, with D unclear. The source of this sequence is a man in his 60s with acute or convalescent COVID-19. Sequencing was done on a sample of peripheral blood. CDR3 loop: CSARLMRGYTF. The CDR3 DNA sequence: TGCAGTGCTAGGCTGATGCGAGGCTACACCTTC.